The T cell receptor beta chain under discussion was sequenced for a study of T cells in Graves' hyperthyroidism and ophthalmopathy. General study results and limits: A model built on 13 V-J features separated ophthalmopathy from stable hyperthyroidism.

Amplification yielded TCR beta CDR3 regions, with RNA transcripts as the source. Initially, a first-round RT-PCR of the TCR CDR3 employed the HTBI primer set. Each CDR3 protein is one row after TCRdb ran MiXCR on the multiplex PCR reads. The data contain around 800,000 distinct CDR3 sequences, 35% to 40% of them singletons. For the diagnoses, clinical symptoms, serum thyroxine and TRAb, thyroid ultrasound and orbital computed tomography were used. As regards this clonotype: The antigen is not known.

The source is a man between 18 and 35 years old with Graves' hyperthyroidism. The sequenced sample was blood.

The CDR3 DNA reads as TGCAGCCATCGGGGGGTTAACTATGGCTACACCTTC. This translates into CSHRGVNYGYTF. The chain recombines TRBV29-1 with TRBJ1-2; TRBD1 might be the D (5 bases). The CDR3 has 12 residues. The V gene lost 8 bases and the J gene lost 1 base, with 11 bases spanning the gap. Germline values: CDR1 SQVTM, CDR2 ANQGSEA.